This TCR beta chain was recorded in a study of blood T cell repertoires in COVID-19. Study details: Specimens from acute and convalescent COVID-19 originated in the United States, Italy and Spain. In each case, the material was cDNA or gDNA derived from T cells, B-cell-depleted T cells, or PBMCs.

CDR1 and CDR2 from the germline V gene are MDHEN and SYDVKM. The ends lost 7 bases at V and 5 bases at J; junction bases unmatched: 6. This CDR3 region has 13 residues. Per the original methods: Nucleated cell number was recorded as an estimate derived from reference gene primer amplification. The repertoire was sequenced with immunoSEQ multiplex PCR; TCRdb's copy has only in-frame clones and lacks some. D and trimming were read from the DNA, whereas the V and J calls and clone size are those reported in that table. The sample lists around 120,000 clones, about 86% occurring once. This chain links TRBV28 with TRBJ1-1; 8 bases map to TRBD1. The sequencing sample was made of peripheral blood. The sequence was collected from an elderly man with active or convalescent COVID-19. In DNA, the CDR3 is TGTGCCAGCATTGGACAGGGAAGGACTGAAGCTTTCTTT. Its translation is CASIGQGRTEAFF.